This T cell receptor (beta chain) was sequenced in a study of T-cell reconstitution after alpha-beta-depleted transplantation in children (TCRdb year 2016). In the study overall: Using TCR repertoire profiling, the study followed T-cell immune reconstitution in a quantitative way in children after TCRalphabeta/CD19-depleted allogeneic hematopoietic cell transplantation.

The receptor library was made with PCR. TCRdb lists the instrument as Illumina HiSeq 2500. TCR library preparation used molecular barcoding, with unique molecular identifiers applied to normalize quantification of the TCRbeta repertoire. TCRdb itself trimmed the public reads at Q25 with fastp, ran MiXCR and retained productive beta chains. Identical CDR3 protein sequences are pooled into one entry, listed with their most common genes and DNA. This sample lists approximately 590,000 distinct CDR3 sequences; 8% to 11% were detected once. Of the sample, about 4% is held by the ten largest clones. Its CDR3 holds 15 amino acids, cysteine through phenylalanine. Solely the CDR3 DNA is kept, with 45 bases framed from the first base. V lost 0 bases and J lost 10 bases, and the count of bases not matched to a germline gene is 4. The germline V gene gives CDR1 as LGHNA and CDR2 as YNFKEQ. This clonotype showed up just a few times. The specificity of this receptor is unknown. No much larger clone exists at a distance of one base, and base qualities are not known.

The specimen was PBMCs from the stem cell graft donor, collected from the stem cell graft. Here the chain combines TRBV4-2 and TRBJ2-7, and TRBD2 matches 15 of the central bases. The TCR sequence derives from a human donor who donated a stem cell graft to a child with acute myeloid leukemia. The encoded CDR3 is CASSQDGTSGRYQYF. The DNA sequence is TGTGCCAGCAGCCAAGACGGGACTAGCGGGAGGTATCAGTACTTC.